A selection of T cell receptor beta chains follows, all from one sample in a study of beta chain features in type 1 diabetes. Profiled with immunoSEQ multiplex PCR; TCRdb holds only in-frame clones, not every one. Among approximately 270,000 clones listed, 14% were seen once. The sequenced sample was naive CD4+ T cells from blood. The source is a man aged 30 to 39 with type 1 diabetes. Each CDR3 is given with its conserved first and last residue. Fields, in order: CDR3 DNA, CDR3 protein, clone size, V gene, J gene, D gene. D genes are given only for firm matches. Clone size, where shown, is once, few, many, or a class for clones that have expanded.

CDR3 DNA: TGCAGTGCTGCGGACAGAGAGACCCAGTACTTC
CDR3 protein: CSAADRETQYF
clone size: NA
V gene: TRBV20-1
J gene: TRBJ2-5
D gene: NA

CDR3 DNA: TGTGCCAGCAGCGCGGAGGGACTAGCGGGATGGGAGCAGTACTTC
CDR3 protein: CASSAEGLAGWEQYF
clone size: few
V gene: TRBV9
J gene: TRBJ2-7
D gene: TRBD2

CDR3 DNA: TGTGCCAGCAGCTTGGGGGACAGGCCCTATGGCTACACCTTC
CDR3 protein: CASSLGDRPYGYTF
clone size: NA
V gene: TRBV5-4
J gene: TRBJ1-2
D gene: TRBD1

CDR3 DNA: TGCGCCAGCAGCCCCCGGACAGGGGTTACCTACGAGCAGTACTTC
CDR3 protein: CASSPRTGVTYEQYF
clone size: NA
V gene: TRBV5-1
J gene: TRBJ2-7
D gene: TRBD1

CDR3 DNA: TGTGCCTGGAGTAGCCGGCAGGGCCCCTACGAGCAGTACTTC
CDR3 protein: CAWSSRQGPYEQYF
clone size: NA
V gene: TRBV30
J gene: TRBJ2-7
D gene: NA

CDR3 DNA: TGTGCCATCAGTGTCGGACAGGGGAACGGCTACACCTTC
CDR3 protein: CAISVGQGNGYTF
clone size: few
V gene: TRBV10-3
J gene: TRBJ1-2
D gene: TRBD1

CDR3 DNA: TGTGCCAGCAGTTCTCATCACAGGGGGAGCCCTGAAGCTTTCTTT
CDR3 protein: CASSSHHRGSPEAFF
clone size: few
V gene: TRBV27
J gene: TRBJ1-1
D gene: TRBD1

CDR3 DNA: TGTGCCAGCAGCGCCAGCCGACAGGGGGCGGCTGAAGCTTTCTTT
CDR3 protein: CASSASRQGAAEAFF
clone size: NA
V gene: TRBV14
J gene: TRBJ1-1
D gene: TRBD1

CDR3 DNA: TGCGCCAGCAGCCAGGGACTAGCGGTACAGTTCTTC
CDR3 protein: CASSQGLAVQFF
clone size: NA
V gene: TRBV4-1
J gene: TRBJ2-1
D gene: TRBD2

CDR3 DNA: TGCGCCAGCAGCTTGGAGGCGGGAGGGCCGGGGGCCAACGTCCTGACTTTC
CDR3 protein: CASSLEAGGPGANVLTF
clone size: NA
V gene: TRBV5-1
J gene: TRBJ2-6
D gene: TRBD2

CDR3 DNA: TGTGCCAGCAGGTTAACAGTTCAGAGCACTGAAGCTTTCTTT
CDR3 protein: CASRLTVQSTEAFF
clone size: few
V gene: TRBV6-6
J gene: TRBJ1-1
D gene: NA

CDR3 DNA: TGTGCCAGCAGCCGTAGCACAGATACGCAGTATTTT
CDR3 protein: CASSRSTDTQYF
clone size: NA
V gene: TRBV5-6
J gene: TRBJ2-3
D gene: NA

CDR3 DNA: TGTGCCAGCAGCCCCCAGGGGGCTGGAGGAAACACCATATATTTT
CDR3 protein: CASSPQGAGGNTIYF
clone size: NA
V gene: TRBV5-4
J gene: TRBJ1-3
D gene: TRBD1

CDR3 DNA: TGTGCCAGTAGTATAGACGGAATTAGGAGTATTGGCTACACCTTC
CDR3 protein: CASSIDGIRSIGYTF
clone size: NA
V gene: TRBV19
J gene: TRBJ1-2
D gene: NA

CDR3 DNA: TGCGCCAGCAGCCCTTTAACGGGACAGGAGGGCACTGAAGCTTTCTTT
CDR3 protein: CASSPLTGQEGTEAFF
clone size: NA
V gene: TRBV5-1
J gene: TRBJ1-1
D gene: TRBD1

CDR3 DNA: TGTGCCAGCAAGGAGGAAACGCAGTATTTT
CDR3 protein: CASKEETQYF
clone size: NA
V gene: TRBV6-1
J gene: TRBJ2-3
D gene: NA

CDR3 DNA: TGTGCCAGCAGTTTTCTAGCCTCTGGAAACACCATATATTTT
CDR3 protein: CASSFLASGNTIYF
clone size: NA
V gene: TRBV28
J gene: TRBJ1-3
D gene: NA

CDR3 DNA: TGTGCCAGCAGACCGGGGCCAGGGGTTGGCTACACCTTC
CDR3 protein: CASRPGPGVGYTF
clone size: few
V gene: TRBV28
J gene: TRBJ1-2
D gene: NA

CDR3 DNA: TGCGCCAGCAGTATAGCGGGATCCTACGAGCAGTACTTC
CDR3 protein: CASSIAGSYEQYF
clone size: NA
V gene: TRBV5-1
J gene: TRBJ2-7
D gene: TRBD2

CDR3 DNA: TGCAGCGTTGCAGAGGGACAGGGATTCTACGAGCAGTACTTC
CDR3 protein: CSVAEGQGFYEQYF
clone size: NA
V gene: TRBV29-1
J gene: TRBJ2-7
D gene: TRBD1

CDR3 DNA: TGTGCCAGCAGTGAACCGAGGAGTTCCTCAGCCAAAAACATTCAGTACTTC
CDR3 protein: CASSEPRSSSAKNIQYF
clone size: NA
V gene: TRBV28
J gene: TRBJ2-4
D gene: NA

CDR3 DNA: TGTGCCAGCCTTTTCAGCGGCACAGATACGCAGTATTTT
CDR3 protein: CASLFSGTDTQYF
clone size: few
V gene: TRBV25-1
J gene: TRBJ2-3
D gene: NA

CDR3 DNA: TGTGCCAGCAGCCCCCGCCGGGACTCGCACACAGATACGCAGTATTTT
CDR3 protein: CASSPRRDSHTDTQYF
clone size: NA
V gene: TRBV9
J gene: TRBJ2-3
D gene: NA

CDR3 DNA: TGTGCCAGCAGTGGGAGACAGGGGTGGAACACTGAAGCTTTCTTT
CDR3 protein: CASSGRQGWNTEAFF
clone size: NA
V gene: TRBV6-6
J gene: TRBJ1-1
D gene: TRBD1

CDR3 DNA: TGTGCCATCAGTGAGTTGAGGACTGAAGCTTTCTTT
CDR3 protein: CAISELRTEAFF
clone size: few
V gene: TRBV10-3
J gene: TRBJ1-1
D gene: NA

CDR3 DNA: TGTGCCAGCAGCCAGACAGGAGTGAACACTGAAGCTTTCTTT
CDR3 protein: CASSQTGVNTEAFF
clone size: few
V gene: TRBV2
J gene: TRBJ1-1
D gene: NA

CDR3 DNA: TGCAGCGTTAGCCTAGCGGGAGTCCAAGAGACCCAGTACTTC
CDR3 protein: CSVSLAGVQETQYF
clone size: few
V gene: TRBV29-1
J gene: TRBJ2-5
D gene: TRBD2

CDR3 DNA: TGTGCCAGCAGTTTAAGTATCCGGGGGAATCAGCCCCAGCATTTT
CDR3 protein: CASSLSIRGNQPQHF
clone size: NA
V gene: TRBV27
J gene: TRBJ1-5
D gene: NA